These T cell receptor beta chains were read from a single sample in a study of T cells in Graves' hyperthyroidism and ophthalmopathy. TCRdb independently ran MiXCR on the multiplex PCR reads; one entry per CDR3 protein. The table records about 260,000 distinct CDR3 sequences, around 22% of them present only once. The specimen sequenced was blood. These receptors were taken from a man aged 30 to 39 with Graves' ophthalmopathy. CDR3s include the opening cysteine and the closing phenylalanine or tryptophan. A D gene is named only where the DNA matches it firmly. Not every row has a clone size; where given, it reads once, few, many or a size class.

d_gene,abundance,len,v_gene,j_gene,CDR3aa,CDR3nt
NA,NA,18,TRBV6-2/TRBV6-3,TRBJ1-4,CASSYSSETGEANEKLFF,TGTGCCAGCAGTTACTCGAGCGAGACGGGGGAAGCTAATGAAAAACTGTTTTTT
TRBD2,NA,17,TRBV11-1,TRBJ2-2,CASSLRTTSGSTGELFF,TGTGCCAGCAGCTTACGAACGACTAGCGGGAGCACCGGGGAGCTGTTTTTT
NA,once,16,TRBV5-1,TRBJ2-5,CASSSVPYRAQETQYF,TGCGCCAGCAGCTCCGTTCCATACAGGGCTCAAGAGACCCAGTACTTC
NA,few,13,TRBV12-3/TRBV12-4,TRBJ1-2,CATDGEFNYGYTF,TGTGCCACCGACGGGGAGTTTAACTATGGCTACACCTTC
NA,NA,13,TRBV7-9,TRBJ2-7,CASSFDSTYEQYF,TGTGCCAGCAGCTTCGACAGCACCTACGAGCAGTACTTC
NA,NA,16,TRBV5-5,TRBJ2-3,CASSLVSGASTDTQYF,TGTGCCAGCAGCTTGGTGTCGGGGGCGAGCACAGATACGCAGTATTTT
NA,many,15,TRBV11-2,TRBJ2-7,CASSLDDRTVYEQYF,TGTGCCAGCAGCTTAGACGACCGAACTGTCTACGAGCAGTACTTC
TRBD1,few,16,TRBV2,TRBJ1-2,CASSVETGLTNYGYTF,TGTGCCAGCAGTGTGGAGACAGGGTTGACTAACTATGGCTACACCTTC
NA,few,15,TRBV3-1,TRBJ2-1,CASSQAGNMNNEQFF,TGTGCCAGCAGCCAAGCAGGGAATATGAACAATGAGCAGTTCTTC
NA,many,13,TRBV7-2,TRBJ2-7,CASSLVSVNEQYF,TGTGCCAGCAGCTTAGTATCGGTCAACGAGCAGTACTTC
TRBD1,NA,17,TRBV24-1,TRBJ2-5,CATSGDPGTVYQETQYF,TGTGCCACCAGTGGAGACCCCGGGACAGTGTACCAAGAGACCCAGTACTTC
NA,few,13,TRBV28,TRBJ1-3,CASSSAGRNTIYF,TGTGCCAGCAGCAGTGCGGGGAGAAACACCATATATTTT
TRBD1,many,24,TRBV12-3/TRBV12-4,TRBJ1-1,CASSLPKVPPGQSVALLSDTEAFF,TGTGCCAGCAGTTTACCCAAGGTCCCCCCGGGACAGTCTGTGGCCCTGTTGTCTGACACTGAAGCTTTCTTT
TRBD1,NA,14,TRBV15,TRBJ2-7,CATSRAGTGDEQYF,TGTGCCACCAGCAGAGCGGGGACAGGGGACGAGCAGTACTTC
NA,NA,13,TRBV7-3,TRBJ2-2,CASSQQKYGELFF,TGTGCTAGTAGCCAACAGAAGTACGGGGAGCTGTTTTTT
TRBD2,NA,15,TRBV12-3/TRBV12-4,TRBJ2-1,CASSLVAGGLNEQFF,TGTGCCAGCAGTTTAGTTGCGGGGGGTCTCAATGAGCAGTTCTTC
NA,NA,11,TRBV30,TRBJ1-2,CAWSLLGGYTF,TGTGCCTGGAGTCTACTAGGTGGCTACACCTTC
TRBD2,NA,14,TRBV12-3/TRBV12-4,TRBJ2-5,CASSPWTSEETQYF,TGTGCCAGCAGTCCATGGACTAGCGAGGAGACCCAGTACTTC
NA,few,13,TRBV27,TRBJ1-1,CASSLQGKTEAFF,TGTGCCAGCAGTTTACAGGGGAAGACTGAAGCTTTCTTT
NA,NA,18,TRBV6-2/TRBV6-3,TRBJ1-5,CASSYSGQGFDSNQPQHF,TGTGCCAGCAGTTACTCTGGGCAGGGGTTTGATAGCAATCAGCCCCAGCATTTT
TRBD2,many,16,TRBV7-9,TRBJ2-5,CASSSGAGGLWETQYF,TGTGCCAGCAGCTCCGGAGCGGGAGGGTTGTGGGAGACCCAGTACTTC
TRBD2,NA,15,TRBV5-5,TRBJ2-7,CASSLTGLAEKEQYF,TGTGCCAGCAGCCTTACCGGGCTAGCGGAGAAGGAGCAGTACTTC
NA,NA,12,TRBV27,TRBJ1-5,CASSSGDQPQHF,TGTGCCAGCAGTTCTGGCGATCAGCCCCAGCATTTT
NA,few,17,TRBV3-1,TRBJ2-1,CASSQSFAGNSYNEQFF,TGTGCCAGCAGCCAAAGCTTCGCGGGAAACTCCTACAATGAGCAGTTCTTC